This T cell receptor beta chain was sequenced for a study of response to subunit inactivated influenza vaccine. General study points: Authors suggested seasonal influenza vaccinations each recruit few new T cells.

This clonotype is a singleton in its sample. Its specificity is unknown. One entry per CDR3 protein results from TCRdb running MiXCR on the RT-PCR reads. Altogether 600,000 to 850,000 distinct CDR3 sequences are present, roughly 15% being singletons, with the ten largest covering roughly 7.2%. The TCR comes from a man aged 50 or older who received an inactivated influenza vaccine. The sample here was PBMCs from blood, taken approximately 15 days before vaccination.

Here the CDR3 reads CASTPSGGAVNTEAFF. The CDR3 region has the DNA TGTGCCAGCACCCCCTCCGGGGGCGCGGTGAACACTGAAGCTTTCTTT. The J gene is TRBJ1-1, the V gene TRBV12-3 or TRBV12-4, with a tentative D call TRBD1 (6 bases). The CDR3 runs to 16 residues. Trimming pared 7 bases from V and 0 bases from J, leaving 18 bases between.